These 8 T cell receptor beta chains share one sample of origin, sequenced in a study of blood T cells in healthy people across ages. The use of a sample-barcoded 5' primer and a J-beta primer mix characterized a second PCR of 7 to 11 cycles. Using its own MiXCR run on the 5' RACE reads, TCRdb lists one record per CDR3 protein. Altogether around 1,600,000 distinct CDR3 sequences are present, roughly 43% being singletons, with the ten largest covering just over 4%. Sample: blood. The source is a woman under 30 in good health.

The rearrangement joins TRBV5-6 to TRBJ2-7, with no clear D. Per the germline V gene, CDR1 is SGHDT and CDR2 is YYEEEE. V was trimmed by 7 bases and J by 7 bases, leaving 21 bases between them. The CDR3 runs 14 residues. The CDR3 coding sequence is TGTGCCAGCTGCCTATTGAGCTCCTACAATGAGCAGTACTTC. Translation gives CASCLLSSYNEQYF.

With respect to this clonotype: A far larger clone is only one base removed, so a read error is likely. The V and J genes are TRBV25-1 and TRBJ2-5; no definite D call. The J call may be incorrect, as the DNA end agrees better with TRBJ2-1. Germline V gene data show CDR1 as MGHDK and CDR2 as SYGVNS. The CDR3 has 11 amino acids. The CDR3 protein is CASSEQETQFF. The CDR3 nucleotides are TGTGCCAGCAGTGAACAAGAGACCCAGTTCTTC.

The chain employs TRBV5-1 and TRBJ2-7; 7 bases map to TRBD2. In germline, CDR1 is SGHRS, CDR2 YFSETQ. This CDR3 comprises 14 residues. V was clipped by 3 bases and J by 3 bases; unmatched bases: 6. CDR3 region: CASSSGTMYYEQYF. DNA of the CDR3: TGCGCCAGCAGCTCCGGGACTATGTACTACGAGCAGTACTTC.

The chain recombines TRBV7-9 with TRBJ2-6; D uncertain. Trimming took off 5 bases at V and 0 bases at J, with 14 bases between the two ends. There are 17 residues in the CDR3. Germline V gene sequence: CDR1 SEHNR, CDR2 FQNEAQ (reference sequence). CDR3 DNA sequence: TGTGCCAGCAGCCTCCAGACGAGGCACTCTGGGGCCAACGTCCTGACTTTC. It encodes CASSLQTRHSGANVLTF.

The V call is TRBV4-1, the J call TRBJ1-2, with a tentative D call TRBD1 (6 bases). V was pared by 0 bases and J by 0 bases, with 14 bases between. The CDR3 is 17 amino acids. Germline V gives CDR1 MGHRA, CDR2 YSYEKL. The CDR3 nucleotides read TGCGCCAGCAGCCAAGATTGGGGGGGCTCATCTAACTATGGCTACACCTTC. Translation: CASSQDWGGSSNYGYTF.

This clonotype was seen a handful of times. The rearrangement uses TRBV20-1 and TRBJ2-3, with TRBD2 matching 15 bases. The CDR3 is made up of 17 amino acids. Germline V gene sequence: CDR1 DFQATT, CDR2 SNEGSKA (reference sequence). V was clipped by 5 bases and J by 0 bases; unmatched bases: 6. The CDR3 DNA is TGCAGTGCTTGGGGACTAGCGGGAGGACATAGCACAGATACGCAGTATTTT. Amino acids: CSAWGLAGGHSTDTQYF.

This clonotype was observed a single time. This chain uses TRBV6-6 with TRBJ2-7, with D perhaps TRBD1 (5 bases). This CDR3 contains 15 residues. In germline, CDR1 is MNHNY, CDR2 SVGAGI (reference sequence). The V end lost 5 bases, the J end lost 0 bases, and 14 bases lay between the germline ends. DNA of the CDR3: TGTGCCAGCAGTACTACAGGCCTCAGCTCCTACGAGCAGTACTTC. This codes for CASSTTGLSSYEQYF.

To note about this clonotype: The junction and the germline gene differ at one end; a read error may be behind it. V is TRBV30 and J is TRBJ1-1; D unresolved. Germline V gene sequence: CDR1 GTSNPN, CDR2 SVGIG (reference sequence). This CDR3 is built from 10 residues. In DNA, the CDR3 is TGCGCCTTTAGGTCGCCCGAAGCTTTCTTT. It codes for CAFRSPEAFF.